The clone carrying this T cell receptor beta chain was counted between two and nine times. Its antigen is undetermined. The data belong to a study of vaccination effects on CD4 cells after COVID-19. Assay used: immunoSEQ multiplex PCR; TCRdb lists only in-frame clones, some missing. The sample has about 66,000 clones, about 80% seen once. Pools of viral peptides were used by the ViraFEST assay to expand antigen-specific CD4+ T cells ahead of sequencing. Having been cultured for approximately ten days, the cells underwent CD4+ T cell isolation. Each participant received a vaccine that was either BNT162b2 or mRNA-1273, given as two doses. Previously uninfected by SARS-CoV-2, the vaccine recipients also showed negative nucleocapsid antibodies. Each culture had half its medium swapped for IL-2 medium on days 3 and 7. Per germline, CDR1 GTSNPN and CDR2 SVGIG (reference sequence). The CDR3 sequence is 13 residues long. V was cut by 0 bases and J by 4 bases, with 6 bases left in between.

The source was CD4+ T cells from PBMCs cultured with HCoV-OC43 spike peptides, collected after COVID-19 vaccination. Subset indicated: HCoV-OC43 spike overlapping peptide pool stimulation. The V and J genes are TRBV30 and TRBJ1-4; no definite D call. The receptor was isolated from a human donor who received a COVID-19 vaccine. CDR3 sequence (DNA): TGTGCCTGGAGTGTTAACAGTAATGAAAAACTGTTTTTT. It translates to CAWSVNSNEKLFF. The variable domain in full, completed from reference TRBV30 and TRBJ1-4, reads SQTIHQWPATLVQPVGSPLSLECTVEGTSNPNLYWYRQAAGRGLQLLFYSVGIGQISSEVPQNLSASRPQDRQFILSSKKLLLSDSGFYLCAWSVNSNEKLFFGSGTQLSVL.